A selection of T cell receptor beta chains follows, all from one sample in a study of blood T cell repertoires in COVID-19. Produced via immunoSEQ multiplex PCR; TCRdb's table is partial and in-frame only. The table records 200,000 to 250,000 clones, about 83% of them present only once. The sequenced sample was peripheral blood. These receptors came from a woman in her 30s with COVID-19, enrolled during active disease. The CDR3 runs from the conserved cysteine through the conserved F or W. The order of the fields is CDR3 length, V gene, J gene, D gene, clone size, CDR3 DNA, CDR3 protein. A D gene is named only where the DNA matches it firmly. Some rows mark clone size as missing; the rest say once, few, many or name a class of expanded clone.

len: 12; v_gene: TRBV7-9; j_gene: TRBJ1-2; d_gene: -; abundance: few; CDR3nt: TGTGCCGGCGGGGGTCCCAACTATGGCTACACCTTC; CDR3aa: CAGGGPNYGYTF
len: 16; v_gene: TRBV19; j_gene: TRBJ2-3; d_gene: TRBD2; abundance: -; CDR3nt: TGTGCCAGTAGTATACGGGTGGGACTAGCCACAGATACGCAGTATTTT; CDR3aa: CASSIRVGLATDTQYF
len: 13; v_gene: TRBV12-3/TRBV12-4; j_gene: TRBJ1-1; d_gene: -; abundance: -; CDR3nt: TGTGCCAGCAGTTTAAGGGGAGGCACTGAAGCTTTCTTT; CDR3aa: CASSLRGGTEAFF
len: 13; v_gene: TRBV28; j_gene: TRBJ1-2; d_gene: TRBD1; abundance: once; CDR3nt: TGTGCCAGCCTGACAGGGGGCGTAAGTGGCTACACCTTC; CDR3aa: CASLTGGVSGYTF
len: 15; v_gene: TRBV11-2; j_gene: TRBJ1-2; d_gene: TRBD1; abundance: -; CDR3nt: TGTGCCAGCAGACCAAAATCGACAGGGGACTATGGCTACACCTTC; CDR3aa: CASRPKSTGDYGYTF
len: 14; v_gene: TRBV5-1; j_gene: TRBJ1-1; d_gene: TRBD1; abundance: once; CDR3nt: TGCGCCAGCAGCTCAACAGGGGGCAGAACTGAAGCTTTCTTT; CDR3aa: CASSSTGGRTEAFF
len: 14; v_gene: TRBV5-1; j_gene: TRBJ1-6; d_gene: -; abundance: -; CDR3nt: TGCGCCAGCAGCTTGGCACAGGGAAATTCACCCCTCCACTTT; CDR3aa: CASSLAQGNSPLHF
len: 14; v_gene: TRBV27; j_gene: TRBJ2-1; d_gene: -; abundance: -; CDR3nt: TGTGCCAGCAGTTTCGTCGGGGTCCACAATGAGCAGTTCTTC; CDR3aa: CASSFVGVHNEQFF
len: 15; v_gene: TRBV10-3; j_gene: TRBJ2-5; d_gene: TRBD2; abundance: -; CDR3nt: TGTGCCATCCGGACTAGCGGGGGGGCCGGGGAGACCCAGTACTTC; CDR3aa: CAIRTSGGAGETQYF
len: 17; v_gene: TRBV28; j_gene: TRBJ1-6; d_gene: TRBD1; abundance: few; CDR3nt: TGTGCCAGCAAACAGGGGCCCGAAAGCTCCTATAATTCACCCCTCCACTTT; CDR3aa: CASKQGPESSYNSPLHF
len: 15; v_gene: TRBV4-3; j_gene: TRBJ2-2; d_gene: -; abundance: few; CDR3nt: TGCGCCAGCAGCCAAGATCCAGGGATCGCCGGGGAGCTGTTTTTT; CDR3aa: CASSQDPGIAGELFF
len: 14; v_gene: TRBV4-3; j_gene: TRBJ1-5; d_gene: -; abundance: -; CDR3nt: TGCGCCAGCAGCCAAGATCCAGGGTATCAGCCCCAGCATTTT; CDR3aa: CASSQDPGYQPQHF
len: 15; v_gene: TRBV6-2/TRBV6-3; j_gene: TRBJ2-7; d_gene: TRBD2; abundance: -; CDR3nt: TGTGCCAGCAGCGTCTCGACGGGGGGGGGCTACGAGCAGTACTTC; CDR3aa: CASSVSTGGGYEQYF
len: 17; v_gene: TRBV2; j_gene: TRBJ1-1; d_gene: TRBD1; abundance: -; CDR3nt: TGTGCCAGCAGTGAGGGGGGACAGGGTATTTGGAACACTGAAGCTTTCTTT; CDR3aa: CASSEGGQGIWNTEAFF
len: 14; v_gene: TRBV9; j_gene: TRBJ2-7; d_gene: TRBD1; abundance: once; CDR3nt: TGTGCCAGCAGCGGCCGGGACAGGGGCCGCGAGCAGTACTTC; CDR3aa: CASSGRDRGREQYF
len: 11; v_gene: TRBV7-9; j_gene: TRBJ2-7; d_gene: -; abundance: -; CDR3nt: TGTGCCAGCAGCTTAGGAGTCGAGCAGTACTTC; CDR3aa: CASSLGVEQYF
len: 13; v_gene: TRBV2; j_gene: TRBJ1-3; d_gene: -; abundance: -; CDR3nt: TGTGCCAGCAGTGCCGGGTTCGGAAACACCATATATTTT; CDR3aa: CASSAGFGNTIYF
len: 14; v_gene: TRBV27; j_gene: TRBJ2-5; d_gene: TRBD2; abundance: -; CDR3nt: TGTGCCAGCAGAAGAGCGGGGGGGCCGGGGACCCAGTACTTC; CDR3aa: CASRRAGGPGTQYF
len: 15; v_gene: TRBV19; j_gene: TRBJ2-3; d_gene: TRBD2; abundance: -; CDR3nt: TGTGCCAGTAGTTCCGGGACTAGCCGATCAGATACGCAGTATTTT; CDR3aa: CASSSGTSRSDTQYF
len: 14; v_gene: TRBV29-1; j_gene: TRBJ2-2; d_gene: TRBD1; abundance: -; CDR3nt: TGCAGCGTGAGACCTACAGGGGGCTTCGGGGAGCTGTTTTTT; CDR3aa: CSVRPTGGFGELFF
len: 15; v_gene: TRBV20-1; j_gene: TRBJ1-6; d_gene: TRBD1; abundance: -; CDR3nt: TGCAGTGCTAGTTCCGGGACAGGGAGTCGTTCACCCCTCCACTTT; CDR3aa: CSASSGTGSRSPLHF
len: 14; v_gene: TRBV7-2; j_gene: TRBJ2-5; d_gene: -; abundance: -; CDR3nt: TGTGCCAGCAGTTTGGGCACCACCAAAGAGACCCAGTACTTC; CDR3aa: CASSLGTTKETQYF
len: 14; v_gene: TRBV6-6; j_gene: TRBJ2-5; d_gene: -; abundance: -; CDR3nt: TGTGCCAGCAGCGGAGCCAGGGGCCAAGAGACCCAGTACTTC; CDR3aa: CASSGARGQETQYF
len: 22; v_gene: TRBV27; j_gene: TRBJ2-2; d_gene: TRBD1; abundance: -; CDR3nt: TGTGCCAGCAGCCCCGCCTCGACCGGGACAGGGCCAAGCGGGGCGAACACCGGGGAGCTGTTTTTT; CDR3aa: CASSPASTGTGPSGANTGELFF
len: 15; v_gene: TRBV27; j_gene: TRBJ2-5; d_gene: TRBD1; abundance: -; CDR3nt: TGTGCCAGCAGGCAGAGGGGACAGATACAAGAGACCCAGTACTTC; CDR3aa: CASRQRGQIQETQYF
len: 16; v_gene: TRBV7-3; j_gene: TRBJ2-3; d_gene: TRBD1; abundance: few; CDR3nt: TGTGCCAGCAGCTTAGCCGGGACAGGGAACGCAGATACGCAGTATTTT; CDR3aa: CASSLAGTGNADTQYF
len: 15; v_gene: TRBV19; j_gene: TRBJ1-2; d_gene: TRBD1; abundance: -; CDR3nt: TGTGCCAGTAGTGAACAGGGGATCCAGGGCTATGGCTACACCTTC; CDR3aa: CASSEQGIQGYGYTF
len: 16; v_gene: TRBV5-4; j_gene: TRBJ1-3; d_gene: TRBD1; abundance: many; CDR3nt: TGTGCCAGCAGCTTGCCGGGACAGGGCCCTGGAAACACCATATATTTT; CDR3aa: CASSLPGQGPGNTIYF
len: 16; v_gene: TRBV27; j_gene: TRBJ1-6; d_gene: -; abundance: once; CDR3nt: TGTGCCAGCAGTTTTAAGGCCAGGGAATTTGCTTCACCCCTCCACTTT; CDR3aa: CASSFKAREFASPLHF
len: 12; v_gene: TRBV2; j_gene: TRBJ2-1; d_gene: -; abundance: -; CDR3nt: TGTGCCAGCAGGGGGGGATCGTCCATAAGGTTCTTC; CDR3aa: CASRGGSSIRFF
len: 18; v_gene: TRBV15; j_gene: TRBJ2-7; d_gene: TRBD2; abundance: -; CDR3nt: TGTGCCACCAGCAGAGATCGGGGGACTAGCGGGGGGTTCTACGAGCAGTACTTC; CDR3aa: CATSRDRGTSGGFYEQYF
len: 14; v_gene: TRBV19; j_gene: TRBJ2-1; d_gene: TRBD2; abundance: -; CDR3nt: TGTGCCAGTGGTGGGAGGGGTATATACAATGAGCAGTTCTTC; CDR3aa: CASGGRGIYNEQFF
len: 15; v_gene: TRBV5-4; j_gene: TRBJ2-3; d_gene: TRBD2; abundance: -; CDR3nt: TGTGCCAGCAGCAACCGACTAGCCCAAACAGATACGCAGTATTTT; CDR3aa: CASSNRLAQTDTQYF
len: 17; v_gene: TRBV24-1; j_gene: TRBJ1-4; d_gene: TRBD1; abundance: -; CDR3nt: TGTGCCACCACCGACCCGGGACAGGGGGTCACCCGGGAAAAACTGTTTTTT; CDR3aa: CATTDPGQGVTREKLFF
len: 16; v_gene: TRBV7-9; j_gene: TRBJ2-1; d_gene: TRBD2; abundance: -; CDR3nt: TGTGCCAGCAGCCGAACCGGGACTAGCGGGAGGGATGAGCAGTTCTTC; CDR3aa: CASSRTGTSGRDEQFF
len: 14; v_gene: TRBV27; j_gene: TRBJ2-6; d_gene: -; abundance: -; CDR3nt: TGTGCCAGCAGTTACCAGACTGGGGCCAACGTCCTGACTTTC; CDR3aa: CASSYQTGANVLTF
len: 14; v_gene: TRBV19; j_gene: TRBJ2-2; d_gene: TRBD2; abundance: few; CDR3nt: TGTGCCAGTAAACTAGCGGGGGACACCGGGGAGCTGTTTTTT; CDR3aa: CASKLAGDTGELFF
len: 16; v_gene: TRBV21-1; j_gene: TRBJ2-3; d_gene: -; abundance: -; CDR3nt: TGTGCCAGCAGCCCCAGGCAGGGGGCGGACACAGATACGCAGTATTTT; CDR3aa: CASSPRQGADTDTQYF
len: 13; v_gene: TRBV11-2; j_gene: TRBJ1-1; d_gene: -; abundance: once; CDR3nt: TGTGCCAGCAGCTTCTCACAGGGCCCTGAAGCTTTCTTT; CDR3aa: CASSFSQGPEAFF
len: 14; v_gene: TRBV10-3; j_gene: TRBJ2-3; d_gene: -; abundance: -; CDR3nt: TGTGCCATCAGTGAGTCGATCGGGAGAGATACGCAGTATTTT; CDR3aa: CAISESIGRDTQYF
len: 14; v_gene: TRBV11-2; j_gene: TRBJ1-6; d_gene: TRBD1; abundance: -; CDR3nt: TGTGCCAGCAGCCTCGGGACAGGCAATTCACCCCTCCACTTT; CDR3aa: CASSLGTGNSPLHF
len: 15; v_gene: TRBV3-1/TRBV3-2; j_gene: TRBJ1-1; d_gene: -; abundance: -; CDR3nt: TGTGCCAGCAGCCCCACCCCCAGGTCGAACACTGAAGCTTTCTTT; CDR3aa: CASSPTPRSNTEAFF
len: 19; v_gene: TRBV19; j_gene: TRBJ1-5; d_gene: -; abundance: -; CDR3nt: TGTGCCAGTAGTATTAAGTATTCGGTTTCCAGGGACATCAATCAGCCCCAGCATTTT; CDR3aa: CASSIKYSVSRDINQPQHF
len: 15; v_gene: TRBV7-9; j_gene: TRBJ2-1; d_gene: -; abundance: -; CDR3nt: TGTGCCGTCGAAGCTGCGTCGCCTACCTACAATGAGCAGTTCTTC; CDR3aa: CAVEAASPTYNEQFF
len: 15; v_gene: TRBV11-3; j_gene: TRBJ2-1; d_gene: TRBD2; abundance: -; CDR3nt: TGTGCCAGCAGCGCCCGACTAGCGGGAGGCTATGAGCAGTTCTTC; CDR3aa: CASSARLAGGYEQFF
len: 15; v_gene: TRBV7-2; j_gene: TRBJ1-2; d_gene: -; abundance: -; CDR3nt: TGTGCCAGCAGTCGACGTGCGGAAACTAACTATGGCTACACCTTC; CDR3aa: CASSRRAETNYGYTF
len: 15; v_gene: TRBV7-9; j_gene: TRBJ1-2; d_gene: -; abundance: once; CDR3nt: TGTGCCAGCAGCAGGTCAGGGGTCGAGGACTATGGCTACACCTTC; CDR3aa: CASSRSGVEDYGYTF